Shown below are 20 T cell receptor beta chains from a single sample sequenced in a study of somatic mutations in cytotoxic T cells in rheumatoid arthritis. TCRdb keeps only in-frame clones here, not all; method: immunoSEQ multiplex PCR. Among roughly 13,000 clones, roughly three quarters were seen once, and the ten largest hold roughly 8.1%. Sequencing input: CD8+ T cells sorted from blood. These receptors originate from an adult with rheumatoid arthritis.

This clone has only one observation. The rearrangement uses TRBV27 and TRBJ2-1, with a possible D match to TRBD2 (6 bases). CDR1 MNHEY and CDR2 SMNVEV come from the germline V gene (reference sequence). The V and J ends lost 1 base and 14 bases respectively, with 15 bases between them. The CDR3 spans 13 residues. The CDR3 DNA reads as TGTGCCAGCAGTTTATATCCCGAGCGGGTAGAGTTCTTC. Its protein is CASSLYPERVEFF.

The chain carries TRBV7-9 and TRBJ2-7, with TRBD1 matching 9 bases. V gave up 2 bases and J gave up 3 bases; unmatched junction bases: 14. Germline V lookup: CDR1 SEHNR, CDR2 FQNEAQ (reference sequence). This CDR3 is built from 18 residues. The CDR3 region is CASSLLGDVWDRDYEQYF. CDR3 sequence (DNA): TGTGCCAGCAGCTTACTGGGTGACGTGTGGGACAGGGACTACGAGCAGTACTTC. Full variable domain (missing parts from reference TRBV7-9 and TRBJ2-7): DTGVSQNPRHKITKRGQNVTFRCDPISEHNRLYWYRQTLGQGPEFLTYFQNEAQLEKSRLLSDRFSAERPKGSFSTLEIQRTEQGDSAMYLCASSLLGDVWDRDYEQYFGPGTRLTVT.

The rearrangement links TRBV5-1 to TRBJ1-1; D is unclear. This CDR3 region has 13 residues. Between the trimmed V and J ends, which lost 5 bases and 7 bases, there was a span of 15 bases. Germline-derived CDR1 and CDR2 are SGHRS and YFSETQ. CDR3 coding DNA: TGCGCCAGCAGTAGTGGACCCCGAGATGAAGCTTTCTTT. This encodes CASSSGPRDEAFF.

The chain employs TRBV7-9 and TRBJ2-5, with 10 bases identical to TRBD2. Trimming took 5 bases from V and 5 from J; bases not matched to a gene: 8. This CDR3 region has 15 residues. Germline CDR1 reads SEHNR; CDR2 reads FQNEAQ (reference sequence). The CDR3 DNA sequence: TGTGCCAGCAGCCGCGGGACTAGCGTCGCGGAGACCCAGTACTTC. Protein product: CASSRGTSVAETQYF. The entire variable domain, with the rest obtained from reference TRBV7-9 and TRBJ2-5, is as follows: DTGVSQNPRHKITKRGQNVTFRCDPISEHNRLYWYRQTLGQGPEFLTYFQNEAQLEKSRLLSDRFSAERPKGSFSTLEIQRTEQGDSAMYLCASSRGTSVAETQYFGPGTRLLVL.

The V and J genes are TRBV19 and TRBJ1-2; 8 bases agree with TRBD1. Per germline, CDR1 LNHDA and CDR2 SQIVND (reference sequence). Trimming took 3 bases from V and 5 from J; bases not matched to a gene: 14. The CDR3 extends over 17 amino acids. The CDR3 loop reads CASSILGPDRGGYGYTF. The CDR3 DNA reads TGTGCCAGTAGTATCCTGGGGCCTGACAGGGGAGGATATGGCTACACCTTC.

CDR3 coding DNA: TGTGCCAGGAGACACAGCGGGGGGGCGCACGGGGAGCTGTTTTTT. Protein product: CARRHSGGAHGELFF. The V call is TRBV19, the J call TRBJ2-2; TRBD2 matches 10 bases. This CDR3 contains 15 residues. V trimming: 9 bases; J trimming: 7 bases; junction bases outside the gene matches: 11. Germline values: CDR1 LNHDA, CDR2 SQIVND (reference sequence).

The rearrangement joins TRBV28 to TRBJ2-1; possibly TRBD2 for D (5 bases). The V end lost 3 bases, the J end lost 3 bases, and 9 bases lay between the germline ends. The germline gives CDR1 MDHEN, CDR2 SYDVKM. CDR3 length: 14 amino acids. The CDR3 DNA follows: TGTGCCAGCAGTTTGTCCGGGGACTACAATGAGCAGTTCTTC. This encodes CASSLSGDYNEQFF.

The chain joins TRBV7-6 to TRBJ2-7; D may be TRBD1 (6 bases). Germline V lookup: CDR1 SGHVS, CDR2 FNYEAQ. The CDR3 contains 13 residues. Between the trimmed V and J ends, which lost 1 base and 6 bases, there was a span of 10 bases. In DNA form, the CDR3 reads TGTGCCAGCAGCTTAGTCTTGGGGGCCGAGCAGTACTTC. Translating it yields CASSLVLGAEQYF.

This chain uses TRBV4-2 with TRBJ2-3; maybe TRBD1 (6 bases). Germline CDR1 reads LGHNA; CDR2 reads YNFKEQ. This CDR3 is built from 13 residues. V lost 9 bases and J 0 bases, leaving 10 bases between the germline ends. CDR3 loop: CASSGESTDTQYF. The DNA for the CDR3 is TGTGCCAGTTCAGGGGAGAGCACAGATACGCAGTATTTT.

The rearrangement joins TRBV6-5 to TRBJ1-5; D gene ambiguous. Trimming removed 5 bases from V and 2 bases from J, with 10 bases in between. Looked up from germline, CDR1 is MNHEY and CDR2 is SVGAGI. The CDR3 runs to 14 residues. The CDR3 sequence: CASSPSRGNQPQHF. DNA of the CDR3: TGTGCCAGCAGTCCAAGTCGGGGCAATCAGCCCCAGCATTTT.

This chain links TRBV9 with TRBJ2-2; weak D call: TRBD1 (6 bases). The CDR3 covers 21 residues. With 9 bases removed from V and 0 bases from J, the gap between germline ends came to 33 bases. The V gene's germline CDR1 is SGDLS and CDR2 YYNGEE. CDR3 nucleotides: TGTGCCAACCAACCCCCTCGACAGGAATGCTCTGGATGCCCGAACACCGGGGAGCTGTTTTTT. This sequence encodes CANQPPRQECSGCPNTGELFF.

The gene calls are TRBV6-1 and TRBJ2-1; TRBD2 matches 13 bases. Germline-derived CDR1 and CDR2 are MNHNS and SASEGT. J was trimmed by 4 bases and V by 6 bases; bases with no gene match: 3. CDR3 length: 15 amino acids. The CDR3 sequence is CASRGTSGVYNEQFF. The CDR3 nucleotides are TGTGCCAGCAGGGGGACTAGCGGGGTTTACAATGAGCAGTTCTTC.

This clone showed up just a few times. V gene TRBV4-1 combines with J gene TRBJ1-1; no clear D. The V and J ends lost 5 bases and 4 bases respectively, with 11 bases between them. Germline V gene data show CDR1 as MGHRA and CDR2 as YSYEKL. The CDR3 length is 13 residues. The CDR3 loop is CASSGRFGTEAFF. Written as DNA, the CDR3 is TGCGCCAGCAGCGGACGGTTCGGCACTGAAGCTTTCTTT.

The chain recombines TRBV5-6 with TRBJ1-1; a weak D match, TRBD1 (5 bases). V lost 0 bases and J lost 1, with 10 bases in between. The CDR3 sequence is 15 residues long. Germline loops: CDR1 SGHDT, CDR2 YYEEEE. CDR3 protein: CASSLGQGWNTEAFF. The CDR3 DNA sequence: TGTGCCAGCAGCTTGGGGCAGGGATGGAACACTGAAGCTTTCTTT.

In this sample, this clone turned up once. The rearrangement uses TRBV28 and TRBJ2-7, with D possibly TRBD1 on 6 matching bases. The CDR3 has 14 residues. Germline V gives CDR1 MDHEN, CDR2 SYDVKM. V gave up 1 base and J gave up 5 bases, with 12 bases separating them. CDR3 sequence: CASSLYREGDEQYF. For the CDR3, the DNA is TGTGCCAGCAGTTTATACAGGGAAGGCGACGAGCAGTACTTC.

The CDR3 spells CASSLSLAVNEQFF. The DNA for the CDR3 is TGTGCCAGCAGCTTGTCACTAGCAGTCAATGAGCAGTTCTTC. The V and J genes are TRBV5-5 and TRBJ2-1; possibly TRBD2 for D (6 bases). Germline CDR1 SGHKS, CDR2 YYEKEE (reference sequence). V lost 1 base and J lost 6, with 11 bases in between. This CDR3 contains 14 residues.

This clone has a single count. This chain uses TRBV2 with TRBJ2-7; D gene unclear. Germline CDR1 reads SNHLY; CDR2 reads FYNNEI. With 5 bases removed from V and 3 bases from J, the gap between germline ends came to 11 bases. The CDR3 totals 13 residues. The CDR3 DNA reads TGTGCCAGCAGTTCTAGGTCGGGCTACGAGCAGTACTTC. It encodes CASSSRSGYEQYF.

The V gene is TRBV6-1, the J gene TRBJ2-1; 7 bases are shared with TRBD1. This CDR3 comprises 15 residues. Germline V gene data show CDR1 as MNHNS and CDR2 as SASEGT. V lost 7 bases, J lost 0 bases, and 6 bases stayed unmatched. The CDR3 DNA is TGTGCCAGCACAACGGGACAGTCCTCCTACAATGAGCAGTTCTTC. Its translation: CASTTGQSSYNEQFF.

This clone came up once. For the CDR3, the DNA is TGTGCCAGCAGCCCGCGGGACAGGGAGTTCTTC. Its protein is CASSPRDREFF. This chain links TRBV7-9 with TRBJ2-1, with 9 bases lining up with TRBD1. The V gene end was trimmed by 5 bases and the J gene end by 14 bases; junction bases not matched to a gene: 4. This CDR3 has 11 amino acids. Germline values: CDR1 SEHNR, CDR2 FQNEAQ (reference sequence).

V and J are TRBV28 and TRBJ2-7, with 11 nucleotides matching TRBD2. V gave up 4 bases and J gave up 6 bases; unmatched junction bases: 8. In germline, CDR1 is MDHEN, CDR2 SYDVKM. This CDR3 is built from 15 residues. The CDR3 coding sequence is TGTGCCAGCAGTTCCGGGACTAGCGGCTTACTCGAGCAGTACTTC. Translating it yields CASSSGTSGLLEQYF. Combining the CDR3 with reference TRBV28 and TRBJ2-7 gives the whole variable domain DVKVTQSSRYLVKRTGEKVFLECVQDMDHENMFWYRQDPGLGLRLIYFSYDVKMKEKGDIPEGYSVSREKKERFSLILESASTNQTSMYLCASSSGTSGLLEQYFGPGTRLTVT.